The 3 T cell receptor beta chains given below trace back to one sample, sequenced in a study of shared clonotypes between healthy human individuals. Assay used: immunoSEQ multiplex PCR; TCRdb lists only in-frame clones, some missing. This sample has 500,000 to 550,000 clones; roughly 95% occur once, and the top ten carry about 0.067%. Sequencing was carried out using naive CD4+ T cells sorted from blood. The sample's subset: CD45RA+ positively selected. Every receptor here comes from a woman in her twenties or thirties in good health.

The chain combines TRBV18 with TRBJ1-2; 8 nucleotides align to TRBD1. The germline CDR1 and CDR2 sequences are KGHSH and LQKENI. This CDR3 spans 14 amino acids. The ends lost 3 bases at V and 9 bases at J; junction bases unmatched: 9. The CDR3 nucleotides are TGTGCCAGCTCACCCAGCACAGGGGGTCTTCGCTACACCTTC. Its translation is CASSPSTGGLRYTF.

About this clone itself: The sample carries other DNA sequences with the same CDR3. The V and J genes are TRBV28 and TRBJ2-7; 12 nucleotides match TRBD2. This CDR3 contains 14 residues. Germline V gene sequence: CDR1 MDHEN, CDR2 SYDVKM. Trimming at V came to 6 bases and at J to 3 bases, leaving 3 bases not matched to a gene. The CDR3 DNA reads TGTGCCAGCAGGCTGACTAGCGGGAGCTACGAGCAGTACTTC. It specifies CASRLTSGSYEQYF.

The CDR3 loop is CASSESGTGGEKLFF. The CDR3 coding sequence is TGTGCCAGCAGTGAATCAGGGACAGGGGGAGAAAAACTGTTTTTT. V gene TRBV25-1 combines with J gene TRBJ1-4; TRBD1 matches 11 bases. This CDR3 spans 15 amino acids. J was trimmed by 8 bases and V by 1 base; bases with no gene match: 3. Germline CDR1 MGHDK, CDR2 SYGVNS.